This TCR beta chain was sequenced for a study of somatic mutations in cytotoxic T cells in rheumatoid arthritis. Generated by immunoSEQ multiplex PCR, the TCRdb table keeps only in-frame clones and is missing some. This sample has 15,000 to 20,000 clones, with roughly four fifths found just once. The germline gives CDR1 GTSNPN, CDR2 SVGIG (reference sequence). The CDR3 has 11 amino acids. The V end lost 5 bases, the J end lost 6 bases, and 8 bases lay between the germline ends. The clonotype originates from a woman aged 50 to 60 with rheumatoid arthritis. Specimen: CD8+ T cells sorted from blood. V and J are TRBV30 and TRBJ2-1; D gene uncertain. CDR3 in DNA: TGTGCCTGGCATGCTGGCAATGAGCAGTTCTTC. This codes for CAWHAGNEQFF. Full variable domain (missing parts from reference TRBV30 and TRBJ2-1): SQTIHQWPATLVQPVGSPLSLECTVEGTSNPNLYWYRQAAGRGLQLLFYSVGIGQISSEVPQNLSASRPQDRQFILSSKKLLLSDSGFYLCAWHAGNEQFFGPGTRLTVL.